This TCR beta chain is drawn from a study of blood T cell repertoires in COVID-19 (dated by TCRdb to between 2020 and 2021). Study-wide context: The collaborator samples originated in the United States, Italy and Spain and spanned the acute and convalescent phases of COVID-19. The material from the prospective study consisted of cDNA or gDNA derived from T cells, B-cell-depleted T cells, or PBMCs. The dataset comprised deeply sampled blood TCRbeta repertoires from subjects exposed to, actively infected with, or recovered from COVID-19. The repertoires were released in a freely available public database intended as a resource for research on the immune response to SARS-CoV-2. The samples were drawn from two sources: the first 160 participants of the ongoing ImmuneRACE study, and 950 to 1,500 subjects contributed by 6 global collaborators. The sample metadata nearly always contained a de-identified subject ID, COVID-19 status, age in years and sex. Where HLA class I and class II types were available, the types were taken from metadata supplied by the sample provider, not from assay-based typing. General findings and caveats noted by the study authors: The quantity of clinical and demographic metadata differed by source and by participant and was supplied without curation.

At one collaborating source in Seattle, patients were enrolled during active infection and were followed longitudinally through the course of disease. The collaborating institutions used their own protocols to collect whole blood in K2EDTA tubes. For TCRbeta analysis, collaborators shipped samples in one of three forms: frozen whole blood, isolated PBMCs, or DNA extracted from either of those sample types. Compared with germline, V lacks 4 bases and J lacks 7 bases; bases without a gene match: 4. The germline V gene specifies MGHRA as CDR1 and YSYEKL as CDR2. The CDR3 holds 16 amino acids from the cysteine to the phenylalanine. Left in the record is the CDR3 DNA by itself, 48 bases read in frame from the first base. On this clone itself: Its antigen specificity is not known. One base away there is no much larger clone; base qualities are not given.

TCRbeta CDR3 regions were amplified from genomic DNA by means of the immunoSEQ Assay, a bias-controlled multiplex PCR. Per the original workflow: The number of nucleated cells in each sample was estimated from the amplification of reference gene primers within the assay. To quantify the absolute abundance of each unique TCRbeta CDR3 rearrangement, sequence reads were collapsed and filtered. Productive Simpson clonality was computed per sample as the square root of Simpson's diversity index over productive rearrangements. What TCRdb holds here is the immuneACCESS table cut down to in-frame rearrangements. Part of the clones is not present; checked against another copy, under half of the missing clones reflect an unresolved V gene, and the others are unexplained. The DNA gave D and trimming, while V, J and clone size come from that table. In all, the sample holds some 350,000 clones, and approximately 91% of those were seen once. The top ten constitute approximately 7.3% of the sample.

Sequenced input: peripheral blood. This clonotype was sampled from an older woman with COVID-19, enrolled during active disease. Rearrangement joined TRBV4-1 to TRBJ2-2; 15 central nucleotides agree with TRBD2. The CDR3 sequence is CASSRGLAGGVGELFF. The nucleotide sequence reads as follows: TGCGCCAGCAGCCGAGGACTAGCGGGGGGGGTCGGGGAGCTGTTTTTT.